This TCR beta chain is from a study of CD8 T cells in Susac syndrome. From germline, CDR1 is MNHEY and CDR2 SMNVEV (reference sequence). The CDR3 extends over 15 amino acids. An input of about 0.45 to 1 ug of RNA was subjected to reverse transcription using random hexamers. Multiplex PCR with immunoSEQ amplified the TCR beta CDR3 across 54 Vbeta and 13 Jbeta. In TCRdb, the immunoSEQ multiplex PCR reads were re-called with MiXCR into one record per CDR3 protein. The sample has about 22,000 distinct CDR3 sequences, around 94% seen once. In the case of this clonotype: A read error may account for a junction end that differs from germline.

The controls were healthy donors who were matched for age and sex. It was negative isolation that provided the CD8+ and CD4+ T cells, whereas TEMRA cells were enriched by FACS. The V gene is TRBV27, the J gene TRBJ1-2; D is ambiguous. Sequencing used CD8+ T cells from PBMCs. This sequence was found in a human donor in good health. The CDR3 DNA sequence: TGTGCCAGCAGTTTATCGAATACAGCCAACTACGGCTACACCTTC. The encoded protein is CASSLSNTANYGYTF.